A single TCR beta chain is shown here with its context. Its target is not known. Trimming at V came to 2 bases and at J to 5 bases, leaving 14 bases not matched to a gene. This CDR3 region has 17 residues. Germline-derived CDR1 and CDR2 are SGHNT and YYREEE (reference sequence). Treatment of the sample: oral pan-JAK inhibitor, 5-10 mg twice daily. Sequencing used cDNA as its template, made by extracting RNA and reverse transcribing it. Assay: immunoSEQ multiplex PCR; the TCRdb copy retains only in-frame clones and omits some. The sample carries some 190,000 clones, 50% to 60% recorded once. The sample is drawn from a study of CD8+ T cells in alopecia areata. General study points: Alopecia totalis/universalis scalp especially showed more expanded CD8+ clones than normal scalp. Treatment with tofacitinib significantly lowered scalp clonality and reduced expanded CD8+ clones among the top 100.

The sequenced sample was CD4+ T cells sorted from blood, obtained at week 4, from a patient treated with tofacitinib. This receptor was identified in a human donor with alopecia areata. The chain combines TRBV5-4 with TRBJ2-5; 8 positions match TRBD2. CDR3 nucleotides: TGTGCCAGCAGCTTAGGCGGAGGGGCTAGCGGGTATGAGACCCAGTACTTC. Amino acids: CASSLGGGASGYETQYF.